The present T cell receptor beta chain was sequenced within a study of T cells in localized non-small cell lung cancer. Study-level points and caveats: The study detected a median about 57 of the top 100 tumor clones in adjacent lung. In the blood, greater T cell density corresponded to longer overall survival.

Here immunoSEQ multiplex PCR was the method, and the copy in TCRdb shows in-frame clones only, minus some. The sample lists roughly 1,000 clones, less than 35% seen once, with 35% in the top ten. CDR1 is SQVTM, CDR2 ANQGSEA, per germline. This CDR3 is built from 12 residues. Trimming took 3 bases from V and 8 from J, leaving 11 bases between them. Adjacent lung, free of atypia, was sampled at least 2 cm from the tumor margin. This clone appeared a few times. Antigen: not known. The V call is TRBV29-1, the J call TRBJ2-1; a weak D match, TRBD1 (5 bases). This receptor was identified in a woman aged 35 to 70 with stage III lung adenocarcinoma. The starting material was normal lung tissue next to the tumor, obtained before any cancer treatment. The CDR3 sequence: CSVDFRRDEQFF. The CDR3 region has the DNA TGCAGCGTTGATTTTCGCAGGGATGAGCAGTTCTTC.